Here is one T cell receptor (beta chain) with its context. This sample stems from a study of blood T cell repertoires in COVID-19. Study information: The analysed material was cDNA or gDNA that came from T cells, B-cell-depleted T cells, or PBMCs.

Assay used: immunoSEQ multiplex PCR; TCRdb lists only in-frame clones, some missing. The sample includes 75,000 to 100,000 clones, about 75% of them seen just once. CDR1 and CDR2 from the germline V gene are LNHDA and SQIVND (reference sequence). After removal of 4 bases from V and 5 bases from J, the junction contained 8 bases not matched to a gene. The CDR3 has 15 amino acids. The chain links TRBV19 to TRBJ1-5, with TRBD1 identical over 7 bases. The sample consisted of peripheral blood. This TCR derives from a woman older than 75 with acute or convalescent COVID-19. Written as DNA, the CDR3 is TGTGCCAGTAGTAACCGGGACAGAAGTTATCAGCCCCAGCATTTT. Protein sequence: CASSNRDRSYQPQHF.